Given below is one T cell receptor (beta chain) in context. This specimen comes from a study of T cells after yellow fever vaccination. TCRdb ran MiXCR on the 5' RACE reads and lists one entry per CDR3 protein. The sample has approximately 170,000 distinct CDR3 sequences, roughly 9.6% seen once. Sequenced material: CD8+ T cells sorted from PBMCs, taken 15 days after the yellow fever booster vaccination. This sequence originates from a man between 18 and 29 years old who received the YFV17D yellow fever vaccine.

This CDR3 reads CAIVAAGGSDTQYF. The CDR3, as DNA: TGTGCCATCGTCGCGGCGGGGGGCTCAGATACGCAGTATTTT. V usage is TRBV2 and J usage is TRBJ2-3; 8 nucleotides agree with TRBD2. CDR1 is SNHLY and CDR2 is FYNNEI in the germline V gene. The CDR3 length is 14 residues. J lost 4 bases, V lost 10 bases, and 10 bases had no gene match.